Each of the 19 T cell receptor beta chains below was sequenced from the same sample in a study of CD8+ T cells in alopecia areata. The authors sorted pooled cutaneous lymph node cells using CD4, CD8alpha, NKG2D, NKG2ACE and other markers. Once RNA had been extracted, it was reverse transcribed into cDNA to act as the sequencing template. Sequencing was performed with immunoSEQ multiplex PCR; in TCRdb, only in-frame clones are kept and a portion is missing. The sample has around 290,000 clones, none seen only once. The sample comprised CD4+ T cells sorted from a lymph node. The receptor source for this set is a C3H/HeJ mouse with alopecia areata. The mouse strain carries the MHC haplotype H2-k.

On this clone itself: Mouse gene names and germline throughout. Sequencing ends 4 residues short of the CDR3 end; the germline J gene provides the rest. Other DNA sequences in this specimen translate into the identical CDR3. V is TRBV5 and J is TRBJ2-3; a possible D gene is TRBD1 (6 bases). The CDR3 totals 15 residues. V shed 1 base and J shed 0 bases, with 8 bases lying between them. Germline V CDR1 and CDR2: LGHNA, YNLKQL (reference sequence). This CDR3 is CASSQGTVSAETLYF. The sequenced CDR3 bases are TGTGCCAGCAGCCAAGGGACAGTTAGTGCAGAA.

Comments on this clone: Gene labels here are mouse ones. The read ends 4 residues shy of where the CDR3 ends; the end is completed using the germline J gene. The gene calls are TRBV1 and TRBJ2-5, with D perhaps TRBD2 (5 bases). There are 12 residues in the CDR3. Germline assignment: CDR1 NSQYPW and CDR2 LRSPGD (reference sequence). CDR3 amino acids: CTCSAMGDTQYF. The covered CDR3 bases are TGCACCTGCAGTGCAATGGGGGAC.

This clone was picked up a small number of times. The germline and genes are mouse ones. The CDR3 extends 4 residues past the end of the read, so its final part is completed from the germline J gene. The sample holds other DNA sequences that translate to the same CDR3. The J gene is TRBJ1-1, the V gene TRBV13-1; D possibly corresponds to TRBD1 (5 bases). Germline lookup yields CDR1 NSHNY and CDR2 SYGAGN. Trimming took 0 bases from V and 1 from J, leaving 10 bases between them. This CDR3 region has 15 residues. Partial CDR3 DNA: TGTGCCAGCAGTGATGCAGGTCAGGGGAACACA. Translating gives CASSDAGQGNT. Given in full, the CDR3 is CASSDAGQGNTEVFF.

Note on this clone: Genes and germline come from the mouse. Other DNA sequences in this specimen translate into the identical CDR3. The CDR3 bases that were read are TGTGCCAGCAGTGAAGGGGGAAACACA. Translating it yields CASSEGGNT. The full CDR3 sequence reads CASSEGGNTEVFF. This sequence joins TRBV13-3 and TRBJ1-1; a weak D match, TRBD1 (6 bases). The sequence runs out 4 residues before the end of the CDR3; the remainder is reconstructed from the germline J gene. The CDR3 has 13 residues. Trimming shortened V by 2 bases and J by 1 base, and 6 bases separated the two germline ends. CDR1 NNHDY and CDR2 SYVADS come from the germline V gene.

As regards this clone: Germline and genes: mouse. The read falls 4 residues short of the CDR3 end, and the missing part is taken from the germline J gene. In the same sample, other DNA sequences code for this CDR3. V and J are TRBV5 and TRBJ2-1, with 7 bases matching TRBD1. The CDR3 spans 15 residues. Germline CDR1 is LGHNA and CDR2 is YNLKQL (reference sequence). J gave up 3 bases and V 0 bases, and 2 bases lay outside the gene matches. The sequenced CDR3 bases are TGTGCCAGCAGCCAAGAGACAGGGCTCTATGCT. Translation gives CASSQETGLYA. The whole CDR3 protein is CASSQETGLYAEQFF.

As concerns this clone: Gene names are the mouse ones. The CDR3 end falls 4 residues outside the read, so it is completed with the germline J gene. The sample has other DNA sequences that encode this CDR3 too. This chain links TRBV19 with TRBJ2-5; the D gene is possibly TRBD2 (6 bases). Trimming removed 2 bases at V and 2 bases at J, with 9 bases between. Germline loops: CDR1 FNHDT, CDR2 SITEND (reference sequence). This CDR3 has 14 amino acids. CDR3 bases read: TGTGCCAGCAGTATGGGGGGTGGCCAAGAC. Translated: CASSMGGGQD. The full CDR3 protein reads CASSMGGGQDTQYF. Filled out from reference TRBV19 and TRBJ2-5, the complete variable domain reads GGIITQTPKFLIGQEGQKLTLKCQQNFNHDTMYWYRQDSGKGLRLIYYSITENDLQKGDLSEGYDASREKKSSFSLTVTSAQKNEMAVFLCASSMGGGQDTQYFGPGTRLLVL.

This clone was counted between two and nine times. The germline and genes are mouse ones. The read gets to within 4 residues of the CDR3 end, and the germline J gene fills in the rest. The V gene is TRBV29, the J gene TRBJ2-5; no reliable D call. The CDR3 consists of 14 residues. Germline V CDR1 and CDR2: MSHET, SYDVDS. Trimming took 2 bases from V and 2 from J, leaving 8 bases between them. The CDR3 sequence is CASSLRTAQDTQYF. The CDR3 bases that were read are TGTGCTAGCAGTTTAAGAACAGCCCAAGAC.

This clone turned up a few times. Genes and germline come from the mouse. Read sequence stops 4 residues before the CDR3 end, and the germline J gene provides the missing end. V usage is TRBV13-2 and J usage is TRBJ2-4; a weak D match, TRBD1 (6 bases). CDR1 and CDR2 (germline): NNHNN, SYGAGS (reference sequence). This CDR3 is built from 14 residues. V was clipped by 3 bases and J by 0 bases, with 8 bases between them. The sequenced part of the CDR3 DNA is TGTGCCAGCGGTGGGACAGTTAGTCAAAAC. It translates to CASGGTVSQN. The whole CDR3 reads CASGGTVSQNTLYF.

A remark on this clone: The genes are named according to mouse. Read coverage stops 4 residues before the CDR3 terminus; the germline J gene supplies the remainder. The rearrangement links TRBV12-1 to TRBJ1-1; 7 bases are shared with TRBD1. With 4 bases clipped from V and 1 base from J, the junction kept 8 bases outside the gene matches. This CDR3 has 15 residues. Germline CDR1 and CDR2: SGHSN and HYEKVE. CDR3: CASSQQGRGNTEVFF. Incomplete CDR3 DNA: TGTGCCAGCTCCCAACAGGGGAGGGGAAACACA.

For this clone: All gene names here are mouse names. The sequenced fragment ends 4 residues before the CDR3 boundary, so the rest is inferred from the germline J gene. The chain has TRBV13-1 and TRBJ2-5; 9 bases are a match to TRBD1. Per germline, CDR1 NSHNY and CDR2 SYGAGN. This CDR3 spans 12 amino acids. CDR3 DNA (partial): TGTGCCAGCCGGGACAGGGATGAC. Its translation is CASRDRDD. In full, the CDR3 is CASRDRDDTQYF.

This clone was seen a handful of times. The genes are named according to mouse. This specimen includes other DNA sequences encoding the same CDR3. The CDR3 here is CASSLGGNTGQLYF. The CDR3 DNA, read in part, is TGTGCTAGCAGTTTGGGGGGAAACACCGGG. The V and J genes are TRBV29 and TRBJ2-2; D perhaps matches TRBD2 (6 bases). The CDR3 end lies 4 residues beyond the end of the read and is filled in from the germline J gene. The CDR3 totals 14 residues. Germline V gives CDR1 MSHET, CDR2 SYDVDS. Deletions cut 3 bases from V and 1 base from J, with 6 bases between.

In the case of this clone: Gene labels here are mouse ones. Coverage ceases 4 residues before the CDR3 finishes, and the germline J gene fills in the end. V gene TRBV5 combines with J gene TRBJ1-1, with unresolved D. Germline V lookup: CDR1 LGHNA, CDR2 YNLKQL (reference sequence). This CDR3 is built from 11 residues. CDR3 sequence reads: CASSPHKEVFF. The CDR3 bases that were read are TGTGCCAGCAGCCCCCACAAA.

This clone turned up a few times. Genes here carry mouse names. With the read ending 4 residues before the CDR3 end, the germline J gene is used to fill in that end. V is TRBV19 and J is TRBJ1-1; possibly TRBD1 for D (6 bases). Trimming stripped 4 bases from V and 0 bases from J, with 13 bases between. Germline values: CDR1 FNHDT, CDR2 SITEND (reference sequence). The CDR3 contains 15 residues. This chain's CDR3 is CASSSIGTSNTEVFF. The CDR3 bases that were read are TGTGCCAGCAGTTCCATCGGGACATCAAACACA.

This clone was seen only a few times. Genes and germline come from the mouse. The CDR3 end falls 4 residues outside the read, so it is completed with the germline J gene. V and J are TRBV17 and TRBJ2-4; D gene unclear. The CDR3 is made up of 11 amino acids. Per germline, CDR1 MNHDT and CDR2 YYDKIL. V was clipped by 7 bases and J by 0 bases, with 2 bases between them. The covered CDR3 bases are TGTGCTAGCACTAGTCAAAAC. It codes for CASTSQN. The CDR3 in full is CASTSQNTLYF.

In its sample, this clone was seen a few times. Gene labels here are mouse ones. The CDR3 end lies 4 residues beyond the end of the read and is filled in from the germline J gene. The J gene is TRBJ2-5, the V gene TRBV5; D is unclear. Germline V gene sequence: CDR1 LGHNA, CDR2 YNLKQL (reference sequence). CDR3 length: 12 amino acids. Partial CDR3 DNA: TGTGCCAGCAGCCAAAAGAGGGAC. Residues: CASSQKRD. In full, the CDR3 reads CASSQKRDTQYF.

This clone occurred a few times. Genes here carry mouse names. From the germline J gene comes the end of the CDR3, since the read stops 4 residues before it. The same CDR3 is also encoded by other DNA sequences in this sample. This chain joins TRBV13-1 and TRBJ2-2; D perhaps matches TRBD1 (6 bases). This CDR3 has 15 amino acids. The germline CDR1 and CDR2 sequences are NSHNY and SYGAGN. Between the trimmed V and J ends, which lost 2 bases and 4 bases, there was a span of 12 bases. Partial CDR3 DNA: TGTGCCAGCAGTGAGCAGGGGAGGGGCACCGGG. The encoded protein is CASSEQGRGTG. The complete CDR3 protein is CASSEQGRGTGQLYF.

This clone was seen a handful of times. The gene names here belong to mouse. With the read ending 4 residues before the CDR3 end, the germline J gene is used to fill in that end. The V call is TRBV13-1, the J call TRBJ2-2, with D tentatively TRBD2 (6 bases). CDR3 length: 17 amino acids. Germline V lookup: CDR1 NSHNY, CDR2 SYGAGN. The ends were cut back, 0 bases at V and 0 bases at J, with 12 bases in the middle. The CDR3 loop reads CASSDAAGGPNTGQLYF. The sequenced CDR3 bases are TGTGCCAGCAGTGATGCGGCGGGGGGTCCAAACACCGGG.

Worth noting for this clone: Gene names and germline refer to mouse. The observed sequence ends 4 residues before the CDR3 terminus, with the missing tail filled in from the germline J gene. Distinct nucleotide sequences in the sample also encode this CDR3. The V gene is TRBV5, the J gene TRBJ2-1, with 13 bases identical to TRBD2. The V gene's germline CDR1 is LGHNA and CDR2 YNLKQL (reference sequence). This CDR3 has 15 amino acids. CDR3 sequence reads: CASSPGLGGRAEQFF. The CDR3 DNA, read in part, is TGTGCCAGCAGCCCTGGACTGGGGGGGCGAGCT.

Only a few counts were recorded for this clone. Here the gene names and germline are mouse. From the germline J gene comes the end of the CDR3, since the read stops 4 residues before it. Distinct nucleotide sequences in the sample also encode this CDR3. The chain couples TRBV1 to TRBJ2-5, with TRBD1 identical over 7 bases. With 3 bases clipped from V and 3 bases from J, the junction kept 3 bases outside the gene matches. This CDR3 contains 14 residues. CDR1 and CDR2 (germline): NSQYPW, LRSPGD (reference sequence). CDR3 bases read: TGCACCTGCAGTGCTGGGGACAGTCAAGAC. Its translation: CTCSAGDSQD. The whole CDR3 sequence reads CTCSAGDSQDTQYF.